These 7 T cell receptor beta chains share one sample of origin, sequenced in a study of blood T cells in healthy people across ages. A second PCR, run for about 7 to 11 cycles, used a sample-barcoded 5' primer plus a J-beta primer mix. TCRdb re-analysed the 5' RACE reads in MiXCR, keeping a single row per CDR3 protein. The repertoire holds 1.5 million to 2 million distinct CDR3 sequences, with approximately 30% as singletons. Sequencing used blood. These receptor sequences come from a woman in her 30s in good health.

This clonotype has just a few counts. The chain carries TRBV29-1 and TRBJ2-7; D gene unclear. CDR1 is SQVTM, CDR2 ANQGSEA, per germline. This CDR3 comprises 12 residues. V was clipped by 6 bases and J by 3 bases, with 12 bases between them. The DNA of the CDR3 is TGCAGCGTCGCCTTAGGTCACTACGAGCAGTACTTC. It is translated as CSVALGHYEQYF.

Only a few counts were recorded for this clonotype. The chain uses TRBV18 and TRBJ2-1; D remains ambiguous. This CDR3 region has 12 residues. Germline-derived CDR1 and CDR2 are KGHSH and LQKENI. V lost 3 bases, J lost 8 bases, and 8 bases lay in between. CDR3 sequence: CASSPLSDEQFF. The CDR3 nucleotides are TGTGCCAGCTCACCCCTATCCGATGAGCAGTTCTTC.

The gene calls are TRBV29-1 and TRBJ2-3; 8 bases are shared with TRBD1. V lost 5 bases to trimming and J lost 3 bases; unmatched junction nucleotides: 10. Germline CDR1 and CDR2: SQVTM and ANQGSEA. This CDR3 is built from 15 residues. The CDR3 DNA reads TGCAGCGTTACCGGGACAGGTGGGGGTACAGATACGCAGTATTTT. It translates to CSVTGTGGGTDTQYF.

A note on this clonotype: Just one base apart from a much larger clone, this may be a read error. V and J are TRBV5-1 and TRBJ2-1; TRBD1 might be the D (5 bases). The germline CDR1 and CDR2 sequences are SGHRS and YFSETQ. The CDR3 spans 11 residues. CDR3: CAGRQSDEQFF. CDR3 in DNA: TGCGCCGGCAGACAGAGCGATGAGCAGTTCTTC. The variable domain in full, with the rest retrieved from reference TRBV5-1 and TRBJ2-1, is KAGVTQTPRYLIKTRGQQVTLSCSPISGHRSVSWYQQTPGQGLQFLFEYFSETQRNKGNFPGRFSGRQFSNSRSEMNVSTLELGDSALYLCAGRQSDEQFFGPGTRLTVL.

On this clonotype itself: A much more abundant neighbour one base away suggests this may be a read error. The genes are TRBV5-1 and TRBJ1-5; D remains unclear. The CDR3 loop spans 15 amino acids. The germline gives CDR1 SGHRS, CDR2 YFSETQ. CDR3 nucleotides: TGCGCCGGCAGCTTGGCTGGGTTGGGTAATCAGCCCCAGCATTTT. Translation gives CAGSLAGLGNQPQHF. Based on the CDR3 plus reference TRBV5-1 and TRBJ1-5, the full variable domain is KAGVTQTPRYLIKTRGQQVTLSCSPISGHRSVSWYQQTPGQGLQFLFEYFSETQRNKGNFPGRFSGRQFSNSRSEMNVSTLELGDSALYLCAGSLAGLGNQPQHFGDGTRLSIL.

This clonotype was counted between two and nine times. The chain links TRBV27 to TRBJ2-3; D call uncertain. Germline loops: CDR1 MNHEY, CDR2 SMNVEV (reference sequence). Between the trimmed V and J ends, which lost 6 bases and 6 bases, there was a span of 16 bases. The CDR3 is 14 residues long. CDR3 sequence: CASSPASRPDTQYF. In DNA form, the CDR3 reads TGTGCCAGCAGCCCGGCCTCACGGCCGGATACGCAGTATTTT.

This clonotype was detected only a few times. This chain joins TRBV7-7 and TRBJ2-1, with D possibly matching TRBD2 (5 bases). The CDR3 sequence is 14 residues long. Trimming left V 5 bases short and J 6 bases short, with 14 bases between. The germline gives CDR1 SSHAT, CDR2 FNYEAQ (reference sequence). CDR3 residues: CASSPQREINEQFF. In DNA form, the CDR3 reads TGTGCCAGCAGCCCCCAGAGGGAAATCAATGAGCAGTTCTTC. Full variable domain (rest looked up from reference TRBV7-7 and TRBJ2-1): GAGVSQSPRYKVTKRGQDVTLRCDPISSHATLYWYQQALGQGPEFLTYFNYEAQPDKSGLPSDRFSAERPEGSISTLTIQRTEQRDSAMYRCASSPQREINEQFFGPGTRLTVL.